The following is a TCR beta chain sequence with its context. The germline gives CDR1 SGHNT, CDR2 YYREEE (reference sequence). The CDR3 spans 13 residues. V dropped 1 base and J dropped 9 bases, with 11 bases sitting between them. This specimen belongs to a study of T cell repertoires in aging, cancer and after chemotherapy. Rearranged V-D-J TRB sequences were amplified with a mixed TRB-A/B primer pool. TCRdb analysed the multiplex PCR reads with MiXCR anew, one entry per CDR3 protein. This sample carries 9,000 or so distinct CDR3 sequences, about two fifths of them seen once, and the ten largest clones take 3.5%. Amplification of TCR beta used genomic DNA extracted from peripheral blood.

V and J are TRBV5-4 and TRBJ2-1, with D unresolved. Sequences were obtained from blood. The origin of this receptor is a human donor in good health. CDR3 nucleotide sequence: TGTGCCAGCAGCTTGACGCGAGTGGGTGAGCAGTTCTTC. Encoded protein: CASSLTRVGEQFF.